The 5 T cell receptor beta chains below were found in one sample sequenced in a study of blood T cells in healthy people across ages. Primers used in a second PCR of about 7 to 11 cycles were a sample-barcoded 5' primer and a J-beta primer mix. TCRdb processed the 5' RACE reads anew with MiXCR; each CDR3 protein has one entry. The sample comprises fewer than 1,200,000 distinct CDR3 sequences, 20% to 25% of which are singletons, and less than 0.85% rests with the top ten. These data were also reused for a study on T cells of mothers and their children.

Sequencing was done on a sample of blood. The origin of the receptors is a girl aged 2 to 10 in good health.

V gene TRBV4-1 combines with J gene TRBJ2-1; either TRBD1 or TRBD2 may fit D (5 bases each). V was cut by 0 bases and J by 4 bases, with 16 bases left in between. Germline lookup yields CDR1 MGHRA and CDR2 YSYEKL. The CDR3 has 17 residues. The CDR3 coding sequence is TGCGCCAGCAGCCAAGATCTTCCGAGGGGCGGATACAATGAGCAGTTCTTC. This codes for CASSQDLPRGGYNEQFF.

Only a few counts were recorded for this clonotype. The V gene is TRBV7-9, the J gene TRBJ2-3; 11 positions match TRBD2. This CDR3 region has 18 residues. The junction had 16 bases not matched to a gene; V was cut back by 6 bases and J by 5 bases. The germline gives CDR1 SEHNR, CDR2 FQNEAQ (reference sequence). Here the CDR3 reads CASSDRAGLAELGDTQYF. The CDR3 DNA reads TGTGCCAGCAGTGACCGTGCGGGACTAGCGGAGCTTGGAGATACGCAGTATTTT.

The sample holds a few counts of this clonotype. The gene calls are TRBV12-3 or TRBV12-4 and TRBJ1-1; possible D gene TRBD1, 5 bases. The CDR3 spans 17 residues. Trimming took off 3 bases at V and 2 bases at J, with 19 bases between the two ends. DNA of the CDR3: TGTGCCAGCAGTTTTTATGTGGACACGGACGCAAACACTGAAGCTTTCTTT. It specifies CASSFYVDTDANTEAFF.

This chain uses TRBV12-3 or TRBV12-4 with TRBJ1-5, with 10 bases identical to TRBD1. The CDR3 has 16 amino acids. J gave up 4 bases and V 4 bases, and 7 bases lay outside the gene matches. This chain's CDR3 is CASSSVGQGGNQPQHF. CDR3 nucleotides: TGTGCCAGCAGTTCCGTAGGACAGGGGGGGAATCAGCCCCAGCATTTT.

V usage is TRBV12-3 or TRBV12-4 and J usage is TRBJ2-1, with a tentative D call TRBD2 (6 bases). The CDR3 runs 14 residues. V dropped 5 bases and J dropped 7 bases, with 15 bases sitting between them. The CDR3 sequence: CASSRGPAGNEQFF. CDR3 bases: TGTGCCAGCAGTAGGGGACCGGCGGGGAATGAGCAGTTCTTC.